The rows below give T cell receptor beta chains drawn from one sample of a study of human T cells and chemical hapten exposure. TCRdb itself ran the RACE reads through MiXCR, one entry per CDR3 protein. The sample records under 200,000 distinct CDR3 sequences, approximately 31% being singletons. The sample was whole blood, taken in connection with sensitization to the hapten diphenylcyclopropenone (DPC). All receptors come from a woman aged 25 to 45 with alopecia areata. Some clones in this sample may be carry-over from other donors' samples. Each CDR3 is given with its conserved first and last residue. D genes are given only for firm matches. A row's size may be missing; if present it is once, few, many or a size class.

V gene: TRBV29-1; D gene: .; clone size: few; J gene: TRBJ1-4; CDR3 protein: CSVADRTTNEKLFF; CDR3 DNA: TGCAGCGTTGCGGACAGAACAACTAATGAAAAACTGTTTTTT
V gene: TRBV2; D gene: .; clone size: few; J gene: TRBJ1-5; CDR3 protein: CASSDDRRNQPQHF; CDR3 DNA: TGTGCCAGCAGCGACGACAGGCGAAATCAGCCCCAGCATTTT
V gene: TRBV29-1; D gene: .; clone size: .; J gene: TRBJ1-1; CDR3 protein: CSVVVAGLGAFF; CDR3 DNA: TGCAGCGTTGTAGTGGCAGGCCTTGGGGCTTTCTTT
V gene: TRBV28; D gene: .; clone size: few; J gene: TRBJ1-3; CDR3 protein: CASSLGGADTIYF; CDR3 DNA: TGTGCCAGCAGTTTAGGGGGGGCGGACACCATATATTTT
V gene: TRBV3-1; D gene: .; clone size: .; J gene: TRBJ1-6; CDR3 protein: CASSQVRDSPLHF; CDR3 DNA: TGTGCCAGCAGCCAAGTTCGAGATTCACCCCTCCACTTT
V gene: TRBV10-2; D gene: TRBD1; clone size: .; J gene: TRBJ1-2; CDR3 protein: CATNQPDRGAYGYTF; CDR3 DNA: TGCGCCACCAACCAACCGGACAGGGGAGCGTATGGCTACACCTTC
V gene: TRBV10-3; D gene: .; clone size: .; J gene: TRBJ2-1; CDR3 protein: CAISESSSRFF; CDR3 DNA: TGTGCCATCAGTGAGTCAAGCTCGAGGTTCTTC
V gene: TRBV2; D gene: TRBD1; clone size: .; J gene: TRBJ2-3; CDR3 protein: CASSEWTGVGADTQYF; CDR3 DNA: TGTGCCAGCAGTGAATGGACAGGGGTGGGAGCAGATACGCAGTATTTT
V gene: TRBV12-3/TRBV12-4; D gene: .; clone size: many; J gene: TRBJ2-6; CDR3 protein: CASSFTGANVLTF; CDR3 DNA: TGTGCCAGCAGTTTTACTGGGGCCAACGTCCTGACTTTC
V gene: TRBV9; D gene: TRBD2; clone size: many; J gene: TRBJ2-1; CDR3 protein: CASSVLAGMNNEQFF; CDR3 DNA: TGTGCCAGCAGCGTATTAGCGGGAATGAACAATGAGCAGTTCTTC
V gene: TRBV20-1; D gene: .; clone size: .; J gene: TRBJ2-3; CDR3 protein: CSARGHTDTQYF; CDR3 DNA: TGCAGTGCTAGGGGCCACACAGATACGCAGTATTTT
V gene: TRBV30; D gene: TRBD2; clone size: few; J gene: TRBJ2-7; CDR3 protein: CAWSFRSGSANF; CDR3 DNA: TGTGCCTGGAGCTTTCGTAGCGGGAGCGCAAACTTC
V gene: TRBV9; D gene: .; clone size: many; J gene: TRBJ1-2; CDR3 protein: CASSSGIVDYGYTF; CDR3 DNA: TGTGCCAGCAGCTCAGGGATAGTCGACTATGGCTACACCTTC
V gene: TRBV3-1; D gene: .; clone size: few; J gene: TRBJ2-7; CDR3 protein: CASSLSASSYEQYF; CDR3 DNA: TGTGCCAGCAGCCTTTCCGCCAGCTCCTACGAGCAGTACTTC
V gene: TRBV7-9; D gene: TRBD1; clone size: few; J gene: TRBJ1-2; CDR3 protein: CASSQRGQGAPGYTF; CDR3 DNA: TGTGCCAGCAGCCAACGGGGACAGGGGGCGCCGGGCTACACCTTC
V gene: TRBV7-2; D gene: .; clone size: .; J gene: TRBJ1-4; CDR3 protein: CASSLAVGGLFF; CDR3 DNA: TGTGCCAGCAGCTTAGCGGTGGGGGGACTGTTTTTT
V gene: TRBV7-2; D gene: TRBD1; clone size: few; J gene: TRBJ2-5; CDR3 protein: CASSQGSGGGKTQYF; CDR3 DNA: TGTGCCAGCAGCCAAGGTTCAGGGGGCGGAAAGACCCAGTACTTC
V gene: TRBV27; D gene: .; clone size: few; J gene: TRBJ2-2; CDR3 protein: CASGRRTNTGELFF; CDR3 DNA: TGTGCCAGTGGGCGGCGGACTAACACCGGGGAGCTGTTTTTT
V gene: TRBV2; D gene: .; clone size: few; J gene: TRBJ1-3; CDR3 protein: CASRESLGPANF; CDR3 DNA: TGTGCCAGCAGGGAAAGCCTCGGGCCGGCCAATTTT
V gene: TRBV27; D gene: TRBD2; clone size: .; J gene: TRBJ2-1; CDR3 protein: CASSPRKFLAASYNEQFF; CDR3 DNA: TGTGCCAGCAGTCCCCGTAAATTTCTAGCGGCTTCCTACAATGAGCAGTTCTTC
V gene: TRBV4-3; D gene: .; clone size: once; J gene: TRBJ2-1; CDR3 protein: CASSPNPRRGTISNEQFF; CDR3 DNA: TGCGCCAGCAGCCCAAACCCCCGGAGGGGGACGATTTCCAATGAGCAGTTCTTC
V gene: TRBV4-2; D gene: .; clone size: .; J gene: TRBJ1-5; CDR3 protein: CASSQAGVLDAMPPQHF; CDR3 DNA: TGTGCCAGCAGCCAAGCAGGGGTCTTGGATGCCATGCCGCCCCAGCATTTT
V gene: TRBV5-1; D gene: .; clone size: .; J gene: TRBJ1-1; CDR3 protein: CASSLNVGLNTEAFF; CDR3 DNA: TGCGCCAGCAGCTTAAACGTAGGACTGAACACTGAAGCTTTCTTT
V gene: TRBV5-1; D gene: .; clone size: .; J gene: TRBJ1-1; CDR3 protein: CASSLGTASEAFF; CDR3 DNA: TGCGCCAGCAGCTTGGGGACCGCTTCTGAAGCTTTCTTT
V gene: TRBV6-5; D gene: .; clone size: .; J gene: TRBJ2-7; CDR3 protein: CASSYAAARGYEQYF; CDR3 DNA: TGTGCCAGCAGTTACGCGGCAGCCCGGGGCTACGAGCAGTACTTC
V gene: TRBV6-5; D gene: .; clone size: .; J gene: TRBJ2-6; CDR3 protein: CASRWIGANVLTF; CDR3 DNA: TGTGCCAGCAGATGGATTGGGGCCAACGTCCTGACTTTC
V gene: TRBV27; D gene: TRBD2; clone size: .; J gene: TRBJ2-3; CDR3 protein: CASSFLSGRGGSTDTQYF; CDR3 DNA: TGTGCCAGCAGTTTCCTTAGCGGGAGAGGGGGTAGCACAGATACGCAGTATTTT
V gene: TRBV5-1; D gene: TRBD2; clone size: .; J gene: TRBJ2-7; CDR3 protein: CASSSGLAGAREQYF; CDR3 DNA: TGCGCCAGCAGCTCAGGACTAGCGGGAGCCCGCGAGCAGTACTTC
V gene: TRBV7-9; D gene: .; clone size: .; J gene: TRBJ2-1; CDR3 protein: CASSLWGTSYNEQFF; CDR3 DNA: TGTGCCAGCAGCTTATGGGGGACGTCCTACAATGAGCAGTTCTTC
V gene: TRBV7-2; D gene: TRBD1; clone size: few; J gene: TRBJ2-7; CDR3 protein: CASSLSRDRAHEQYF; CDR3 DNA: TGTGCCAGCAGCTTATCCCGGGACAGGGCACACGAGCAGTACTTC
V gene: TRBV20-1; D gene: .; clone size: .; J gene: TRBJ2-1; CDR3 protein: CSTGGTSSYNEQFF; CDR3 DNA: TGCAGTACAGGGGGGACTAGCTCCTACAATGAGCAGTTCTTC
V gene: TRBV28; D gene: .; clone size: many; J gene: TRBJ1-1; CDR3 protein: CASRGRPEAFF; CDR3 DNA: TGTGCCAGCAGAGGGAGGCCTGAAGCTTTCTTT
V gene: TRBV28; D gene: TRBD1; clone size: few; J gene: TRBJ2-5; CDR3 protein: CASTTGVRETQYF; CDR3 DNA: TGTGCCAGCACGACAGGGGTTCGAGAGACCCAGTACTTC
V gene: TRBV29-1; D gene: .; clone size: .; J gene: TRBJ2-1; CDR3 protein: CSVRQTGQFF; CDR3 DNA: TGCAGCGTTCGACAGACCGGGCAGTTCTTC
V gene: TRBV12-3/TRBV12-4; D gene: .; clone size: few; J gene: TRBJ1-3; CDR3 protein: CASSPKWGNTIYF; CDR3 DNA: TGTGCCAGCAGTCCCAAATGGGGAAACACCATATATTTT
V gene: TRBV12-3/TRBV12-4; D gene: .; clone size: .; J gene: TRBJ2-5; CDR3 protein: CASTRTPQETQYF; CDR3 DNA: TGTGCCAGCACCCGGACTCCTCAAGAGACCCAGTACTTC
V gene: TRBV28; D gene: TRBD1; clone size: .; J gene: TRBJ1-6; CDR3 protein: CASSWGDRDNSPLHF; CDR3 DNA: TGTGCCAGCAGCTGGGGAGACAGGGATAATTCACCCCTCCACTTT
V gene: TRBV7-2; D gene: .; clone size: few; J gene: TRBJ1-2; CDR3 protein: CASSLDNSNYGYTF; CDR3 DNA: TGTGCCAGCAGCTTAGATAACAGTAACTATGGCTACACCTTC
V gene: TRBV29-1; D gene: TRBD1; clone size: .; J gene: TRBJ1-5; CDR3 protein: CSVELQGDQPQHF; CDR3 DNA: TGCAGCGTTGAATTACAGGGGGATCAGCCCCAGCATTTT
V gene: TRBV2; D gene: .; clone size: few; J gene: TRBJ1-5; CDR3 protein: CASMRVGFGNQPQHF; CDR3 DNA: TGTGCCAGCATGCGGGTGGGGTTCGGCAATCAGCCCCAGCATTTT
V gene: TRBV10-3; D gene: TRBD1; clone size: few; J gene: TRBJ1-1; CDR3 protein: CAITGGTNTEAFF; CDR3 DNA: TGTGCCATCACAGGGGGAACGAACACTGAAGCTTTCTTT
V gene: TRBV28; D gene: .; clone size: few; J gene: TRBJ1-5; CDR3 protein: CASSYLEGGNQPQHF; CDR3 DNA: TGTGCCAGCAGCTATCTTGAGGGGGGCAATCAGCCCCAGCATTTT